The 16 T cell receptor beta chains below were found in one sample sequenced in a study of CD4 and CD8 cells across lung adenocarcinoma regions. TCRdb used MiXCR to reprocess the PCR reads, holding one entry per CDR3 protein. The top ten hold around 30% of the sample, which has several thousand distinct CDR3 sequences, approximately 50% seen once. Sequencing was done on a sample of CD4+ T cells from the center of a lung tumor. The receptors were gathered from a female donor with lung adenocarcinoma. The CD4 and CD8 labels of this study may be unreliable.

This clonotype has only a few counts. V gene TRBV12-3 or TRBV12-4 combines with J gene TRBJ2-3, with a possible D match to TRBD1 (6 bases). This CDR3 is 12 amino acids long. V dropped 6 bases and J dropped 4 bases, with 8 bases sitting between them. DNA of the CDR3: TGTGCCAGCAGACAGGGCTCAGATACGCAGTATTTT. This gives the protein CASRQGSDTQYF.

Comment on this clonotype: Sequence at one end of the junction differs from germline and may be a read error. The chain combines TRBV25-1 with TRBJ2-1; D is unclear. The germline gives CDR1 MGHDK, CDR2 SYGVNS. The CDR3 totals 12 residues. The CDR3 spells CASSVTENAQYF. The CDR3 DNA sequence: TGTGCCAGCAGTGTAACGGAGAATGCGCAGTATTTC.

CDR3 sequence (DNA): TGCGCCAGCAGTGAGGCGGACAGAGGCATTCAGTACTTC. This encodes CASSEADRGIQYF. V is TRBV10-1 and J is TRBJ2-4, with a tentative D call TRBD1 (6 bases). V gave up 2 bases and J gave up 9 bases, with 11 bases separating them. CDR3 length equals 13 residues. Germline assignment: CDR1 WNHNN and CDR2 SYGVQD (reference sequence).

The chain links TRBV6-5 to TRBJ1-4, with 7 positions matching TRBD1. In germline, CDR1 is MNHEY, CDR2 SVGAGI. This CDR3 comprises 15 residues. The V segment lost 2 bases and the J segment 3 bases; nucleotides outside the gene matches: 3. CDR3 region: CASSYTTGPNEKLFF. The CDR3 DNA sequence: TGTGCCAGCAGTTACACGACAGGGCCTAATGAAAAACTGTTTTTT.

The rearrangement links TRBV5-1 to TRBJ2-6; possible D gene TRBD2, 5 bases. This CDR3 comprises 16 residues. With 0 bases removed from V and 3 bases from J, the gap between germline ends came to 10 bases. CDR1 is SGHRS, CDR2 YFSETQ, per germline. CDR3 amino acids: CASSLAGGYGANVLTF. The CDR3 coding sequence is TGCGCCAGCAGCTTGGCCGGAGGATATGGGGCCAACGTCCTGACTTTC.

This clonotype ranks as medium-sized. The chain has TRBV6-2 or TRBV6-3 and TRBJ2-5, with D maybe TRBD1 (6 bases). Trimming removed 3 bases from V and 1 base from J, with 9 bases in between. Germline values: CDR1 MNHEY, CDR2 SVGEGT. The CDR3 covers 14 residues. The DNA of the CDR3 is TGTGCCAGCAGTTATAGGGACATCCAAGAGACCCAGTACTTC. Translated: CASSYRDIQETQYF.

The rearrangement links TRBV27 to TRBJ2-1; 8 bases are a match to TRBD2. The J call may be mistaken, given a closer DNA end match to TRBJ2-7. This CDR3 is 15 amino acids long. Germline CDR1 and CDR2: MNHEY and SMNVEV (reference sequence). The CDR3 bases are TGTGCCAGCAGTCACCTCTCGGGAGGGTCCGGCGAGCAGTACTTC. Amino acids: CASSHLSGGSGEQYF.

This clonotype has only a few counts. This chain joins TRBV7-2 and TRBJ2-7; 7 positions agree with TRBD1. Losses at the gene ends were 5 bases for V and 2 bases for J; bases not matched to a gene: 3. The CDR3 has 13 residues. Germline V CDR1 and CDR2: SGHTA, FQGNSA. CDR3 loop: CASSVDRAYEQYF. In DNA, the CDR3 is TGTGCCAGCAGCGTCGACAGGGCCTACGAGCAGTACTTC.

J is TRBJ2-1 and V is TRBV6-1, with TRBD2 matching 7 bases. Germline V CDR1 and CDR2: MNHNS, SASEGT. The CDR3 covers 15 residues. The J segment lost 3 bases and the V segment lost 5 bases, leaving 7 bases of the junction unmatched. CDR3 sequence reads: CASSTSWGGYNEQFF. The CDR3 region has the DNA TGTGCCAGCAGTACCTCCTGGGGGGGCTACAATGAGCAGTTCTTC.

As regards this clonotype: In this CDR3 the conserved last residue, phenylalanine or tryptophan, is missing, so a read error is likely. This chain links TRBV27 with TRBJ2-5; the D is unclear. CDR1 is MNHEY and CDR2 is SMNVEV in the germline V gene (reference sequence). CDR3 length equals 13 residues. The V and J ends lost 6 bases and 9 bases respectively, with 17 bases between them. The CDR3 here is CASSALIAMPQYL. The CDR3 coding sequence is TGTGCCAGCAGCGCATTGATCGCTATGCCCCAGTACTTA.

This clonotype has a handful of counts. The chain couples TRBV6-1 to TRBJ2-3; TRBD1 might be the D (5 bases). The J call is uncertain, as TRBJ2-7 better fits the DNA end. The CDR3 is 14 amino acids. The germline CDR1 and CDR2 sequences are MNHNS and SASEGT. The CDR3 DNA follows: TGTGCGGGCAGTGGGGCTAGTGGCACAGATACGCAGTACTTC. Translated, it gives CAGSGASGTDTQYF.

J is TRBJ2-1 and V is TRBV6-4; 9 bases line up with TRBD2. V dropped 3 bases and J dropped 12; count of bases not matched to a gene: 6. The CDR3 spans 13 residues. CDR1 and CDR2 (germline): MRHNA, SNTAGT. The CDR3: CASSDLSGSVQFF. CDR3 DNA: TGTGCCAGCAGTGATCTTAGCGGGAGCGTGCAGTTCTTC.

Sample share makes this clonotype medium-sized (0.01 to 0.1%). V usage is TRBV6-1 and J usage is TRBJ1-5, with D unresolved. Germline V gives CDR1 MNHNS, CDR2 SASEGT. V lost 6 bases to trimming and J lost 8 bases, with 14 bases between them. This CDR3 comprises 13 residues. The CDR3 reads CASRDPLLEPQHF. DNA for the CDR3: TGTGCCAGCAGAGACCCCTTACTGGAGCCCCAGCATTTT.

This clonotype has only a few counts. This chain links TRBV6-1 with TRBJ1-5; no firm D call. Trimming shortened V by 3 bases and J by 0 bases, and 3 bases separated the two germline ends. CDR1 MNHNS and CDR2 SASEGT come from the germline V gene. This CDR3 contains 13 residues. As DNA, the CDR3 is TGTGCCAGCAGTGACAATAGCAATCAGCCCCAGCATTTT. This encodes CASSDNSNQPQHF.

This chain uses TRBV6-1 with TRBJ2-3, with D perhaps TRBD2 (5 bases). Germline CDR1 reads MNHNS; CDR2 reads SASEGT. Trimming cost V 0 bases and J 5 bases, with 9 bases left between them. The CDR3 totals 14 residues. In DNA form, the CDR3 reads TGTGCCAGCAGTGAAGCCAGCGGCCAAGATACGCAGTATTTT. This sequence encodes CASSEASGQDTQYF.

This rearrangement joins TRBV12-3 or TRBV12-4 to TRBJ2-1, with 8 bases that match TRBD1. V lost 7 bases and J lost 5; bases outside the gene matches: 7. The CDR3 consists of 14 residues. The CDR3 DNA sequence: TGTGCCAGCAACCACAGGGGGGAGGACAATGAGCAGTTCTTC. This sequence encodes CASNHRGEDNEQFF.